The 3 T cell receptor beta chains in this list originate from one sample, sequenced in a study of blood T cell repertoires in COVID-19. TCRdb's table, derived via immunoSEQ multiplex PCR, lists solely in-frame clones and lacks some. Of some 160,000 clones detected, just under 80% appear once; the ten largest clones hold roughly 13%. Material: peripheral blood. The receptors stem from a woman aged 80 or over with acute or convalescent COVID-19.

This clone was counted a few times. The chain carries TRBV15 and TRBJ1-4; D possibly corresponds to TRBD1 (5 bases). Trimming removed 4 bases at V and 4 bases at J, with 10 bases between. Germline V lookup: CDR1 LNHNV, CDR2 YYDKDF (reference sequence). The CDR3 is 14 residues long. Here the CDR3 reads CATSTRQHNEKLFF. For the CDR3, the DNA is TGTGCCACCAGCACCCGACAGCATAATGAAAAACTGTTTTTT. The whole variable domain, filled in from reference TRBV15 and TRBJ1-4, reads DAMVIQNPRYQVTQFGKPVTLSCSQTLNHNVMYWYQQKSSQAPKLLFHYYDKDFNNEADTPDNFQSRRPNTSFCFLDIRSPGLGDTAMYLCATSTRQHNEKLFFGSGTQLSVL.

The chain links TRBV19 to TRBJ2-5, with D hard to call. The V gene lost 3 bases and the J gene lost 5 bases, with 4 bases spanning the gap. The CDR3 runs 11 residues. CDR1 and CDR2 from the germline V gene are LNHDA and SQIVND (reference sequence). The CDR3 loop is CASSIYETQYF. The DNA of the CDR3 is TGTGCCAGTAGTATTTATGAGACCCAGTACTTC.

The chain carries TRBV3-1 (or the pseudogene TRBV3-2) and TRBJ2-7; a weak D match, TRBD1 (6 bases). Looked up from germline, CDR1 is LGHDT and CDR2 is YNNKEL (reference sequence). The CDR3 extends over 15 amino acids. V lost 3 bases and J 2 bases, leaving 14 bases between the germline ends. Here the CDR3 reads CASSQEDRTPYEQYF. The CDR3 region has the DNA TGTGCCAGCAGCCAGGAAGACAGGACCCCCTACGAGCAGTACTTC.